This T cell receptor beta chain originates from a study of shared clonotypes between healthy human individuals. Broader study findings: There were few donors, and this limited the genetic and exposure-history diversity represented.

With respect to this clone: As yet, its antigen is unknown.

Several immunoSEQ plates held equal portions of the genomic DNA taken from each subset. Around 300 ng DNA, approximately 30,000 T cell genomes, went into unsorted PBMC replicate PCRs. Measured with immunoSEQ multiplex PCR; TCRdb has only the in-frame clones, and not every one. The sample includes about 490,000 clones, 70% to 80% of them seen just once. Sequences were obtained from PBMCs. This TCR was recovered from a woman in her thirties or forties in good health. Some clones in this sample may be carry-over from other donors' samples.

In DNA, the CDR3 is TGTGCCTGGAGTCAAAGGTGGGCCACAGATACGCAGTATTTT. It yields the protein CAWSQRWATDTQYF. V gene TRBV30 combines with J gene TRBJ2-3; D uncertain. Germline V CDR1 and CDR2: GTSNPN, SVGIG (reference sequence). Trimming cost V 2 bases and J 2 bases, with 11 bases left between them. This CDR3 region has 14 residues.